This record concerns one TCR beta chain sequence. Clones were sequenced by immunoSEQ multiplex PCR, and TCRdb holds only the in-frame ones, with some missing. The sample comprises about 140,000 clones, approximately 90% of which are singletons, and roughly 4% rests with the top ten. The sample comes from a study of T cell responses to AZD1222 COVID-19 vaccine. CDR1 and CDR2 from the germline V gene are MNHEY and SVGEGT. With 0 bases removed from V and 2 bases from J, the gap between germline ends came to 11 bases. The length of the CDR3 is 15 residues. The material sequenced was peripheral blood, taken 28 days after the second AZD1222 dose. V usage is TRBV6-2 or TRBV6-3 and J usage is TRBJ2-7; D possibly corresponds to TRBD1 (5 bases). The receptor comes from an adult who received the AZD1222 COVID-19 vaccine. CDR3 loop: CASSYSPGMTYEQYF. In nucleotides, the CDR3 is TGTGCCAGCAGTTACTCTCCAGGGATGACCTACGAGCAGTACTTC.